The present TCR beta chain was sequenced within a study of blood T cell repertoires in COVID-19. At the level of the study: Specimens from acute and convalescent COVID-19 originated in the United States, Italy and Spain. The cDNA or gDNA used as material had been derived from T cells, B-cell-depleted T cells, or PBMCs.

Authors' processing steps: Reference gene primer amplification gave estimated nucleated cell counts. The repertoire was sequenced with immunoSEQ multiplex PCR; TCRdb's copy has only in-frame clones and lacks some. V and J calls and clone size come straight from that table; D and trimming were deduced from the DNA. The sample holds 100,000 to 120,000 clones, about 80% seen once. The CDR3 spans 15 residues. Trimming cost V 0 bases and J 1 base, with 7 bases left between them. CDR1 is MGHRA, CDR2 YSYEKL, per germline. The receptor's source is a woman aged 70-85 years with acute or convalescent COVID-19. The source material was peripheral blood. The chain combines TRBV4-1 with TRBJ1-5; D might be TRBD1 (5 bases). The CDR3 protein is CASSQDHRSNQPQHF. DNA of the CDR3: TGCGCCAGCAGCCAAGATCACAGGAGCAATCAGCCCCAGCATTTT.